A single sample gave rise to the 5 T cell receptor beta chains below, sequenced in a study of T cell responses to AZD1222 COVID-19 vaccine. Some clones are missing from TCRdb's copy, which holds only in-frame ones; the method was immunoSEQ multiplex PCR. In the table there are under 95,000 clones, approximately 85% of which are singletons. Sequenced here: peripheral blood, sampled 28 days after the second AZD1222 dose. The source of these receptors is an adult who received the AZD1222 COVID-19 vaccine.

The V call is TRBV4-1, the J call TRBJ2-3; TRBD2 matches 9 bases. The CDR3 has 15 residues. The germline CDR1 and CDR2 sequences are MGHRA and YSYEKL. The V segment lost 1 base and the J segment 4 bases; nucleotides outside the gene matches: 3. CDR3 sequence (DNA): TGCGCCAGCAGCCAAGGCGGGGGGGCCGCAGATACGCAGTATTTT. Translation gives CASSQGGGAADTQYF.

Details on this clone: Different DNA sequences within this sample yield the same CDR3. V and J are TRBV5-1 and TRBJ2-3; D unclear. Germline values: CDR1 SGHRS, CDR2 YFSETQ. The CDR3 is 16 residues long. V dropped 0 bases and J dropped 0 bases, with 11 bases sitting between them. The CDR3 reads CASSLDSSLSTDTQYF. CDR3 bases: TGCGCCAGCAGCTTGGACTCATCCCTTAGCACAGATACGCAGTATTTT.

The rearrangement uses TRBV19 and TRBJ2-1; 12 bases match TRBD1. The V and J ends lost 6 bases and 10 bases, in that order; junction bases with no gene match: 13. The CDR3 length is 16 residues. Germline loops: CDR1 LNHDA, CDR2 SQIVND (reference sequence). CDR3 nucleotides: TGTGCCAGTAGCCCCCCTGGGGGACAGGGGGCCGGCGAGCAGTTCTTC. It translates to CASSPPGGQGAGEQFF.

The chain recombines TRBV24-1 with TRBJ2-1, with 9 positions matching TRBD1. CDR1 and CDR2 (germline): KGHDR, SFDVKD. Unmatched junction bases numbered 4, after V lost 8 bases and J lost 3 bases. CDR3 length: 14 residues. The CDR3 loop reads CATTKGQGYNEQFF. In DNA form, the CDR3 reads TGTGCCACCACGAAGGGACAGGGCTACAATGAGCAGTTCTTC.

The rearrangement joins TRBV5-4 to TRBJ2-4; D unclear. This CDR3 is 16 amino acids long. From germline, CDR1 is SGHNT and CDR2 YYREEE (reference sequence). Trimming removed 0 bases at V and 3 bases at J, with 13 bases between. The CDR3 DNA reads TGTGCCAGCAGCTTGGGACCCACCGCGGACAAAAACATTCAGTACTTC. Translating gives CASSLGPTADKNIQYF.